This TCR beta chain was profiled in a study of blood T cell repertoires in COVID-19. At the level of the study: The United States, Italy and Spain provided the acute and convalescent COVID-19 samples. The analysed material was cDNA or gDNA that came from T cells, B-cell-depleted T cells, or PBMCs.

The CDR3 has 15 residues. V was clipped by 7 bases and J by 2 bases; unmatched bases: 8. Germline V gives CDR1 SNHLY, CDR2 FYNNEI. This clone is medium-sized in the sample. Only in-frame clones appear in the TCRdb table, and some are missing; sequencing was by immunoSEQ multiplex PCR. Here the sample spans over 25,000 clones, roughly 88% being singletons. V is TRBV2 and J is TRBJ2-7; the match to TRBD1 covers 10 bases. The sequencing sample was made of peripheral blood. This sequence was found in a woman aged 45-65 years with active COVID-19. In DNA form, the CDR3 reads TGTGCCAGCACCCCCCGGGACAGGGGAACCTACGAGCAGTACTTC. It is translated as CASTPRDRGTYEQYF.